This passage covers 23 T cell receptor beta chains from one sample sequenced in a study of identifying expanded T cells in peripheral blood. Sequenced by immunoSEQ multiplex PCR; TCRdb stores in-frame clones only, minus some. The sample lists roughly 61,000 clones, roughly 90% seen once, with roughly 3.6% in the top ten. The sequencing input was blood. Every receptor here comes from a person between 18 and 69 years old in good health.

V gene TRBV5-1 combines with J gene TRBJ1-1; maybe TRBD1 (6 bases). V lost 1 base and J lost 5, with 12 bases in between. The CDR3 has 14 residues. CDR1 SGHRS and CDR2 YFSETQ come from the germline V gene. The CDR3 here is CASSLHRDGTEAFF. The CDR3 DNA is TGCGCCAGCAGCTTGCACAGGGACGGTACTGAAGCTTTCTTT.

V and J are TRBV18 and TRBJ2-1; 9 nucleotides align to TRBD2. The germline V gene has CDR1 KGHSH and CDR2 LQKENI. The V segment lost 4 bases and the J segment 3 bases; nucleotides outside the gene matches: 4. The CDR3 is 15 amino acids. CDR3 bases: TGTGCCAGCTCACTTATAGCGGGAGTCTACAATGAGCAGTTCTTC. This encodes CASSLIAGVYNEQFF.

The V and J genes are TRBV27 and TRBJ2-5; no definite D call. The ends were cut back, 5 bases at V and 3 bases at J, with 10 bases in the middle. The CDR3 spans 13 residues. Germline values: CDR1 MNHEY, CDR2 SMNVEV (reference sequence). The chain's CDR3 is CASSPWTKETQYF. The CDR3 DNA is TGTGCCAGCAGTCCGTGGACCAAAGAGACCCAGTACTTC.

This sequence joins TRBV7-9 and TRBJ1-3; D gene uncertain. Trimming stripped 2 bases from V and 0 bases from J, with 8 bases between. CDR1 is SEHNR, CDR2 FQNEAQ, per germline (reference sequence). This CDR3 contains 15 residues. The CDR3 sequence: CASSLRQSSGNTIYF. CDR3 nucleotide sequence: TGTGCCAGCAGCTTACGGCAAAGCTCTGGAAACACCATATATTTT.

V and J are TRBV6-6 and TRBJ2-7, with D unclear. Germline CDR1 is MNHNY and CDR2 is SVGAGI (reference sequence). V dropped 5 bases and J dropped 7 bases, with 12 bases sitting between them. The CDR3 has 12 residues. The CDR3 coding sequence is TGTGCCAGCAGTCCCCCTTTGGGGGAGCAGTACTTC. Amino acid sequence: CASSPPLGEQYF.

The rearrangement links TRBV27 to TRBJ2-7; D is ambiguous. The CDR3 loop spans 13 amino acids. V was trimmed by 3 bases and J by 2 bases, leaving 8 bases between them. Per the germline V gene, CDR1 is MNHEY and CDR2 is SMNVEV (reference sequence). The CDR3 region is CASSFRIPYEQYF. Written as DNA, the CDR3 is TGTGCCAGCAGTTTCAGAATCCCCTACGAGCAGTACTTC.

The chain employs TRBV5-4 and TRBJ2-3; 8 nucleotides align to TRBD1. The CDR3 extends over 15 amino acids. V was clipped by 1 base and J by 2 bases; unmatched bases: 3. CDR1 SGHNT and CDR2 YYREEE come from the germline V gene (reference sequence). The CDR3 bases are TGTGCCAGCAGCTTGAGGACAGGGAACACAGATACGCAGTATTTT. Amino acid sequence: CASSLRTGNTDTQYF.

The chain combines TRBV2 with TRBJ2-1; 10 bases are a match to TRBD1. J gave up 8 bases and V 8 bases, and 9 bases lay outside the gene matches. The V gene's germline CDR1 is SNHLY and CDR2 FYNNEI. The CDR3 sequence is 14 residues long. The CDR3 is CASSRQGAWDEQFF. CDR3 nucleotide sequence: TGTGCCAGCTCCAGACAGGGGGCTTGGGATGAGCAGTTCTTC.

The genes are TRBV28 and TRBJ2-7; 7 bases align to TRBD2. With 4 bases clipped from V and 7 bases from J, the junction kept 13 bases outside the gene matches. The CDR3 length is 15 residues. Per germline, CDR1 MDHEN and CDR2 SYDVKM. The CDR3 sequence is CASSSRHENGGEQYF. The DNA for the CDR3 is TGTGCCAGCAGTTCCCGCCATGAAAACGGGGGGGAGCAGTACTTC.

The CDR3 nucleotides are TGCGCCAGCAGCCCCCCGGGACAGGGTCCCACGGGGGAGCTGTTTTTT. This sequence encodes CASSPPGQGPTGELFF. The chain couples TRBV5-1 to TRBJ2-2, with 9 bases fitting TRBD1. The CDR3 is 16 residues long. CDR1 and CDR2 from the germline V gene are SGHRS and YFSETQ. V shed 4 bases, J shed 8 bases, and the junction held 12 bases outside the gene matches.

J is TRBJ2-3 and V is TRBV7-6, with 7 bases lining up with TRBD2. The junction had 4 bases not matched to a gene; V was cut back by 1 base and J by 0 bases. The CDR3 runs 16 residues. The germline V gene has CDR1 SGHVS and CDR2 FNYEAQ. The CDR3 region is CASSLEASGSTDTQYF. The CDR3 DNA sequence: TGTGCCAGCAGCTTAGAGGCTAGCGGAAGCACAGATACGCAGTATTTT.

The chain joins TRBV5-4 to TRBJ1-2; no clear D gene. The germline gives CDR1 SGHNT, CDR2 YYREEE (reference sequence). This CDR3 spans 14 amino acids. V was clipped by 3 bases and J by 0 bases, with 9 bases between them. Here the CDR3 reads CASSSGLTNYGYTF. Written as DNA, the CDR3 is TGTGCCAGCAGCTCTGGGCTTACTAACTATGGCTACACCTTC. The entire variable domain, with the rest obtained from reference TRBV5-4 and TRBJ1-2, is as follows: ETGVTQSPTHLIKTRGQQVTLRCSSQSGHNTVSWYQQALGQGPQFIFQYYREEENGRGNFPPRFSGLQFPNYSSELNVNALELDDSALYLCASSSGLTNYGYTFGSGTRLTVV.

In regard to this clone: The sample holds other DNA sequences that translate to the same CDR3. This chain uses TRBV29-1 with TRBJ2-7; 8 bases map to TRBD2. The CDR3 runs to 13 residues. Germline V gene lookup returns CDR1 SQVTM and CDR2 ANQGSEA. The trim removed 3 bases at V and 5 bases at J, leaving 6 bases unmatched. The CDR3 nucleotides read TGCAGCGTTGATAGAGCGGGAGTTAACGAGCAGTACTTC. This codes for CSVDRAGVNEQYF.

This clone occurred a few times. The chain carries TRBV7-9 and TRBJ1-4, with D possibly TRBD1 on 5 matching bases. V lost 4 bases, J lost 4 bases, and 16 bases lay in between. This CDR3 is 16 amino acids long. The germline V gene encodes CDR1 SEHNR and CDR2 FQNEAQ (reference sequence). CDR3 sequence (DNA): TGTGCCAGCAGCTGGCCCCGGGACGCCCGTAATGAAAAACTGTTTTTT. Translated: CASSWPRDARNEKLFF.

The gene calls are TRBV10-3 and TRBJ2-5, with D perhaps TRBD1 (6 bases). Trimming removed 0 bases from V and 1 base from J, with 9 bases in between. CDR1 and CDR2 from the germline V gene are ENHRY and SYGVKD. This CDR3 spans 15 amino acids. The CDR3: CAISESTGPQETQYF. The DNA for the CDR3 is TGTGCCATCAGTGAGTCTACAGGGCCCCAAGAGACCCAGTACTTC.

This sequence joins TRBV11-2 and TRBJ2-3; 10 nucleotides match TRBD2. J lost 5 bases, V lost 5 bases, and 13 bases had no gene match. Germline CDR1 SGHAT, CDR2 FQNNGV. CDR3 length: 17 residues. The CDR3 DNA reads TGTGCCAGCAGCACGCCGGGCCCTAGCGGGAGACGAGATACGCAGTATTTT. It translates to CASSTPGPSGRRDTQYF.

J is TRBJ1-2 and V is TRBV21-1; the table's TRBD1 call for D was not verified on the DNA. TRBV21-1 is classified as a pseudogene. The CDR3 covers 13 residues. The CDR3 DNA reads as TGTGCCAGCAGCCCAGAAACTAACTATGGCTACACCTTC. Its protein product is CASSPETNYGYTF.

This chain connects TRBV5-6 to TRBJ2-7; 12 positions agree with TRBD1. Germline CDR1 is SGHDT and CDR2 is YYEEEE. After removal of 3 bases from V and 7 bases from J, the junction contained 8 bases not matched to a gene. CDR3 length: 15 residues. CDR3 region: CASSWRDRGLGEQYF. The CDR3 DNA reads TGTGCCAGCAGCTGGCGGGACAGGGGGCTAGGGGAGCAGTACTTC.

This clone appeared once. The V gene is TRBV15, the J gene TRBJ1-6, with a tentative D call TRBD1 (5 bases). This CDR3 is built from 15 residues. Germline assignment: CDR1 LNHNV and CDR2 YYDKDF (reference sequence). V lost 9 bases and J 5 bases, leaving 17 bases between the germline ends. The CDR3 loop reads CATAFSGLHNSPLHF. CDR3 DNA sequence: TGTGCCACGGCCTTTTCGGGGCTCCATAATTCACCCCTCCACTTT.

This clone was seen just once. The V call is TRBV11-2, the J call TRBJ2-7; possibly TRBD1 for D (6 bases). Germline V gene sequence: CDR1 SGHAT, CDR2 FQNNGV. V shed 8 bases and J shed 5 bases, with 16 bases lying between them. This CDR3 has 13 amino acids. CDR3: CASVGGRVNEQYF. In DNA, the CDR3 is TGTGCCAGCGTTGGGGGCAGGGTGAACGAGCAGTACTTC.

This clone came up once. V is TRBV12-5 and J is TRBJ2-6; unclear D gene. Germline CDR1 reads LGHNT; CDR2 reads FRNRAP. The length of the CDR3 is 13 residues. Trimming took 5 bases from V and 1 from J, leaving 3 bases between them. DNA for the CDR3: TGTGCTAGTGGTAAATCTGGGGCCAACGTCCTGACTTTC. This encodes CASGKSGANVLTF. The entire variable domain, with the rest obtained from reference TRBV12-5 and TRBJ2-6, is as follows: DARVTQTPRHKVTEMGQEVTMRCQPILGHNTVFWYRQTMMQGLELLAYFRNRAPLDDSGMPKDRFSAEMPDATLATLKIQPSEPRDSAVYFCASGKSGANVLTFGAGSRLTVL.

The rearrangement links TRBV27 to TRBJ2-2; D may match TRBD1 or TRBD2 (6 bases each). Germline loops: CDR1 MNHEY, CDR2 SMNVEV (reference sequence). The CDR3 totals 15 residues. V lost 3 bases and J 3 bases, leaving 11 bases between the germline ends. The CDR3 reads CASSFGGLDTGELFF. In nucleotides, the CDR3 is TGTGCCAGCAGTTTTGGGGGGCTGGACACCGGGGAGCTGTTTTTT.

This sequence joins TRBV6-5 and TRBJ1-2; D is perhaps TRBD1 (5 bases). The CDR3 spans 12 residues. Per germline, CDR1 MNHEY and CDR2 SVGAGI. Deletions cut 6 bases from V and 4 bases from J, with 9 bases between. CDR3 sequence: CASSLDSYGYTF. The CDR3 DNA reads TGTGCCAGCAGCCTAGACAGCTATGGCTACACCTTC.